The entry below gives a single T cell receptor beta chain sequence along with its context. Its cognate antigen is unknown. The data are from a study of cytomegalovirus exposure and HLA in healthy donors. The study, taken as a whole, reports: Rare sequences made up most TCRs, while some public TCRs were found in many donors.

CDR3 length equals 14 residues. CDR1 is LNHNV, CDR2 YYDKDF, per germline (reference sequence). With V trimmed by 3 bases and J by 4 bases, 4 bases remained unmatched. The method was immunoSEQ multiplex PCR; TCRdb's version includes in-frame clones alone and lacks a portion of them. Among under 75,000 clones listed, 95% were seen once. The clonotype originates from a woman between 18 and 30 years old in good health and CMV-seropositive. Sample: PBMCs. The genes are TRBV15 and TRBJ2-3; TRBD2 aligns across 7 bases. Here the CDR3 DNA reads TGTGCCACCAGCAGGGGGGGGAGGGCAGATACGCAGTATTTT. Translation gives CATSRGGRADTQYF.